This T cell receptor (beta chain) was sequenced in a study of cytomegalovirus exposure and HLA in healthy donors. Study-level findings and limits: Despite most TCR sequences being rare, some public TCRs occurred in many donors. Researchers reported that a few CMV-associated chains were confirmed in vitro as CMV antigen-specific.

Method: immunoSEQ multiplex PCR; TCRdb's copy keeps in-frame clones and lacks some. The sample has roughly 70,000 clones, over 80% seen once. About this clone: Its cognate antigen is unknown. Germline is not matched at one junction end, which may reflect a read error.

The CDR3 is 14 amino acids. Germline assignment: CDR1 SSHAT and CDR2 FNYEAQ (reference sequence). These donors were members of the approximately 110-subject validation cohort, a group separate from the roughly 670-subject first cohort. The clonotype was recovered from a man aged 30 to 39 in good health and CMV-seronegative. The chain employs TRBV7-7 and TRBJ2-7; TRBD2 matches 11 bases. The sequenced sample consisted of PBMCs. In nucleotides, the CDR3 is TGTGCTAGCAGCCCAAATCTAGCGGGGGGCGAGCAGTACTTC. This codes for CASSPNLAGGEQYF.